This section outlines one T cell receptor beta chain sequence together with its context. The same CDR3 can be traced to other DNA sequences in this sample. The data derive from a study of T cell changes during pregnancy in multiple sclerosis. Germline CDR1 is MNHEY and CDR2 is SMNVEV (reference sequence). CDR3 size: 14 residues. With V trimmed by 7 bases and J by 2 bases, 7 bases remained unmatched. Some clones are missing from TCRdb's copy, which holds only in-frame ones; the method was immunoSEQ multiplex PCR. Of more than 45,000 clones listed, 80% to 95% are singletons. The TCR sequence derives from a female donor in good health, enrolled as a control in a pregnancy study. This specimen was CD4+ T cells from peripheral blood mononuclear cells, taken in the second trimester of pregnancy. The V and J genes are TRBV27 and TRBJ1-1; TRBD1 aligns across 7 bases. The CDR3 DNA follows: TGTGCCAGCAACAGACAGGGCCCAAACACTGAAGCTTTCTTT. Encoded protein: CASNRQGPNTEAFF.